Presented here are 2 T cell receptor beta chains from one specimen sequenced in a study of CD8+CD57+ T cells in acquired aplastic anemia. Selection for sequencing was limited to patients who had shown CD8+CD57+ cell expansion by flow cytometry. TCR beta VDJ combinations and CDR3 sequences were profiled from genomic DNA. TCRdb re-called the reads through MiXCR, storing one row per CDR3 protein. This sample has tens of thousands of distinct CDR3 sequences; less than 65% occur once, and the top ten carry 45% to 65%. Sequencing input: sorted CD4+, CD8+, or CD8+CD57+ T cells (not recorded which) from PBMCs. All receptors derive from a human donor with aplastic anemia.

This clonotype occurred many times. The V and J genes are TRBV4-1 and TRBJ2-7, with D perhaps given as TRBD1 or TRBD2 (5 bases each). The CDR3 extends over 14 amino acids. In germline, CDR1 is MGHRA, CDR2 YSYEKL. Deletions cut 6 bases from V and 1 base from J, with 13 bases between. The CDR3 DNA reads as TGCGCCAGCAGACAAATTGGGGGTTCCTACGAGCAGTACTTC. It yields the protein CASRQIGGSYEQYF.

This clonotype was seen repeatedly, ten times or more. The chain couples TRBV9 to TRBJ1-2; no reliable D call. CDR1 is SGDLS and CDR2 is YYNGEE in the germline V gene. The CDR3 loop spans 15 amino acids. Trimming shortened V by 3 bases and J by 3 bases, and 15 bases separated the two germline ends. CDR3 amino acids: CASSASELSHYGYTF. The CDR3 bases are TGTGCCAGCAGCGCCTCCGAGTTGAGTCACTATGGCTACACCTTC.